Each of the 13 T cell receptor beta chains below was sequenced from the same sample in a study of blood T cell repertoires in COVID-19. Profiled with immunoSEQ multiplex PCR; TCRdb holds only in-frame clones, not every one. This sample yields 60,000 to 70,000 clones, of which about 70% are seen a single time; roughly half belongs to the top ten. Source material: peripheral blood. The receptors originated from a woman aged 80 or older with acute or convalescent COVID-19.

This rearrangement joins TRBV30 to TRBJ2-7; weak D call: TRBD2 (6 bases). Deletions cut 0 bases from V and 4 bases from J, with 13 bases between. The CDR3 consists of 14 residues. Germline CDR1 reads GTSNPN; CDR2 reads SVGIG (reference sequence). CDR3 in DNA: TGTGCCTGGAGTGTTTCGGAGGGTTGGTACGAGCAGTACTTC. Its protein product is CAWSVSEGWYEQYF.

The CDR3 bases are TGTGCCAGCAGCTTACAGGGGACTAGCGGCCGTGGAGATACGCAGTATTTT. Encoded protein: CASSLQGTSGRGDTQYF. The chain has TRBV7-2 and TRBJ2-3, with 11 bases that match TRBD2. Germline V gives CDR1 SGHTA, CDR2 FQGNSA. The CDR3 consists of 17 residues. Unmatched junction bases numbered 9, after V lost 2 bases and J lost 5 bases.

The sample holds one count of this clone. The chain joins TRBV7-9 to TRBJ2-7; D may be TRBD1 (6 bases). Germline CDR1 reads SEHNR; CDR2 reads FQNEAQ (reference sequence). Trimming cost V 6 bases and J 0 bases, with 12 bases left between them. This CDR3 has 14 amino acids. This chain's CDR3 is CASRQTGNSYEQYF. The CDR3 DNA sequence: TGTGCCAGCAGGCAAACAGGGAACTCCTACGAGCAGTACTTC.

This clone was picked up one time. This CDR3 reads CASSLASEQFF. DNA for the CDR3: TGTGCCAGCAGCTTAGCCAGTGAGCAGTTCTTC. The rearrangement uses TRBV7-8 and TRBJ2-1, with D hard to call. The ends were cut back, 0 bases at V and 9 bases at J, with 3 bases in the middle. The germline V gene encodes CDR1 SGHVS and CDR2 FQNEAQ. There are 11 residues in the CDR3.

CDR3 sequence (DNA): TGTGCCAGCAGCCAGGATGTACCGGTACTAGCGGTATACAATGAGCAGTTCTTC. This encodes CASSQDVPVLAVYNEQFF. The chain carries TRBV3-1 (or the pseudogene TRBV3-2) and TRBJ2-1; 8 bases are shared with TRBD2. The CDR3 consists of 18 residues. Germline V gene sequence: CDR1 LGHDT, CDR2 YNNKEL (reference sequence). Trimming cost V 3 bases and J 4 bases; bases outside gene matches: 14.

The rearrangement joins TRBV5-1 to TRBJ1-1; D gene unclear. This CDR3 is built from 14 residues. The germline V and J ends were trimmed by 1 base and 3 bases, with 10 bases remaining between them. Germline V CDR1 and CDR2: SGHRS, YFSETQ. The CDR3: CASSLLYRDTEAFF. CDR3 in DNA: TGCGCCAGCAGCTTGTTGTATAGAGACACTGAAGCTTTCTTT.

Only a few counts were recorded for this clone. The gene calls are TRBV7-2 and TRBJ1-4; 10 nucleotides agree with TRBD1. This CDR3 contains 15 residues. Per the germline V gene, CDR1 is SGHTA and CDR2 is FQGNSA. V was clipped by 3 bases and J by 6 bases; unmatched bases: 4. Written as DNA, the CDR3 is TGTGCCAGCAGCTTTAGGGACAGGGGAGATGAAAAACTGTTTTTT. Translating gives CASSFRDRGDEKLFF.

This clone was recorded a few times. The chain joins TRBV5-1 to TRBJ2-1, with unresolved D. This CDR3 spans 16 amino acids. V lost 1 base, J lost 0 bases, and 11 bases lay in between. Germline CDR1 and CDR2: SGHRS and YFSETQ. CDR3 region: CASSLLSSSSYNEQFF. The CDR3 nucleotides read TGCGCCAGCAGCTTGTTATCTTCGAGCTCCTACAATGAGCAGTTCTTC.

This clone has a handful of counts. The chain employs TRBV2 and TRBJ2-2; 15 bases are a match to TRBD2. Germline V gene lookup returns CDR1 SNHLY and CDR2 FYNNEI. The V segment lost 9 bases and the J segment 1 base; nucleotides outside the gene matches: 9. The CDR3 length is 18 residues. This CDR3 reads CASDASGLAGGNTGELFF. The CDR3 DNA reads TGTGCCAGTGACGCTTCGGGACTAGCGGGAGGGAACACCGGGGAGCTGTTTTTT. Looking up the rest from reference TRBV2 and TRBJ2-2 gives the full variable domain: EPEVTQTPSHQVTQMGQEVILRCVPISNHLYFYWYRQILGQKVEFLVSFYNNEISEKSEIFDDQFSVERPDGSNFTLKIRSTKLEDSAMYFCASDASGLAGGNTGELFFGEGSRLTVL.

J is TRBJ2-1 and V is TRBV6-2 or TRBV6-3; 7 nucleotides align to TRBD2. V lost 5 bases, J lost 2 bases, and 9 bases stayed unmatched. The CDR3 contains 16 residues. CDR1 is MNHEY and CDR2 is SVGEGT in the germline V gene. The DNA of the CDR3 is TGTGCCAGCAGTAACGGGGGGAGCAACACCTACAATGAGCAGTTCTTC. It yields the protein CASSNGGSNTYNEQFF.

This clone has only a few counts. V and J are TRBV28 and TRBJ1-2, with 7 bases identical to TRBD1. Trimming took 4 bases from V and 4 from J; bases not matched to a gene: 9. Germline values: CDR1 MDHEN, CDR2 SYDVKM. The CDR3 consists of 15 residues. The CDR3 region has the DNA TGTGCCAGCAGTTACGACGACAGGGCCTCCTATGGCTACACCTTC. Translation: CASSYDDRASYGYTF.

This chain links TRBV12-3 or TRBV12-4 with TRBJ2-1; D unclear. This CDR3 spans 11 amino acids. V lost 7 bases and J 9 bases, leaving 10 bases between the germline ends. This CDR3 reads CASTLLSEQFF. The CDR3 DNA sequence: TGTGCCAGCACCCTTTTGAGTGAGCAGTTCTTC.

With respect to this clone: Other DNA sequences in the sample encode the same CDR3. The chain uses TRBV18 and TRBJ2-5; no clear D gene. The V end lost 3 bases, the J end lost 4 bases, and 6 bases lay between the germline ends. Germline V lookup: CDR1 KGHSH, CDR2 LQKENI. This CDR3 is built from 12 residues. Written as DNA, the CDR3 is TGTGCCAGCTCACCCGCCGGAGAGACCCAGTACTTC. Its translation is CASSPAGETQYF.